The entry below gives a single TCR beta chain sequence along with its context. Its antigen is undetermined. Donors came from a validation cohort of 95 to 150 subjects, distinct from the first 666-subject cohort. This specimen comes from a study of cytomegalovirus exposure and HLA in healthy donors. Trimming took 2 bases from V and 5 from J, leaving 21 bases between them. The germline CDR1 and CDR2 sequences are MDHEN and SYDVKM. CDR3 length equals 17 residues. Study-wide findings and caveats: High specificity and sensitivity for cytomegalovirus status were reported for the classifier.

Produced via immunoSEQ multiplex PCR; TCRdb's table is partial and in-frame only. This repertoire shows 90,000 or so clones, 96% found once; its top ten account for 0.78%. The sequenced material came from PBMCs. This TCR derives from a young man in good health and CMV-seronegative. This chain connects TRBV28 to TRBJ1-1, with no clear D. The CDR3 DNA follows: TGTGCCAGCAGTTTACAATTCTTTGGTCTCGGGAGGACTGAAGCTTTCTTT. Translated, it gives CASSLQFFGLGRTEAFF.